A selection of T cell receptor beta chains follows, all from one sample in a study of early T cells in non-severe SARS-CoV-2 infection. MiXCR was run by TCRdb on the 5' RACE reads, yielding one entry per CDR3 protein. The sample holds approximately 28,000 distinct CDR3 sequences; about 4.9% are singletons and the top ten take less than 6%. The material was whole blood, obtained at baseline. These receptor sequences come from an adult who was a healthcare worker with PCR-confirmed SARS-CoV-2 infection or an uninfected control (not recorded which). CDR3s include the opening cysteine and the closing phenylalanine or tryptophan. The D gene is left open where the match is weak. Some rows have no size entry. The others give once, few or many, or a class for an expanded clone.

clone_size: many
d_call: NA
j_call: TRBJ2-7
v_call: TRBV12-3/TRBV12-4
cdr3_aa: CASSPGPPLRDEQYF
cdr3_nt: TGTGCCAGCAGTCCGGGCCCTCCCCTACGCGACGAGCAGTACTTC

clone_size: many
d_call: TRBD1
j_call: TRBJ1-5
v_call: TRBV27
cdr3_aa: CASSLFGTENQPQHF
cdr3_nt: TGTGCCAGCAGTTTATTTGGGACAGAAAATCAGCCCCAGCATTTT

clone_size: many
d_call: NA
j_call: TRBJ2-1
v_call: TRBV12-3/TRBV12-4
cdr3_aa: CATGGPINNEQFF
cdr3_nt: TGTGCCACAGGGGGGCCGATAAACAATGAGCAGTTCTTC

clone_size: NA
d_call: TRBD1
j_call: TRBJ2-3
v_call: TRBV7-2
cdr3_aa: CASSSGQGYSSTDTQYF
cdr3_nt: TGTGCCAGCAGCTCGGGACAGGGGTACTCTAGCACAGATACGCAGTATTTT

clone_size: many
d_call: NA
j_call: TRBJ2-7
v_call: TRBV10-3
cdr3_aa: CAISESGYEQYF
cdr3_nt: TGTGCCATCAGTGAGTCTGGGTACGAGCAGTACTTC

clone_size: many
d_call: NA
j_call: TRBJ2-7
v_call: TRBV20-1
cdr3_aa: CSAREEGRVTNEQYF
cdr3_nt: TGCAGTGCTAGAGAAGAAGGCAGGGTTACCAACGAGCAGTACTTC

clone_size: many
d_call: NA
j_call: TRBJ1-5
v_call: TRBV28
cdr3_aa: CASSLQGFGSNQPQHF
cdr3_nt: TGTGCCAGCAGTTTACAGGGTTTTGGGAGCAATCAGCCCCAGCATTTT

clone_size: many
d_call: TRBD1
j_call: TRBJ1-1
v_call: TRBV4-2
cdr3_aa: CASSQVGGGYTEAFF
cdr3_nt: TGTGCCAGCAGCCAAGTGGGAGGGGGCTACACTGAAGCTTTCTTT

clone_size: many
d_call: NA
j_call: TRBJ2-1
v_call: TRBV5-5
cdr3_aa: CASYGAYNEQFF
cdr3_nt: TGTGCCAGCTACGGAGCCTACAATGAGCAGTTCTTC

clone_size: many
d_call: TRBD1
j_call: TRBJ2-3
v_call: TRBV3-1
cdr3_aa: CASSQGAAGGMTQYF
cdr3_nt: TGTGCCAGCAGCCAAGGGGCGGCAGGGGGCATGACGCAGTATTTT

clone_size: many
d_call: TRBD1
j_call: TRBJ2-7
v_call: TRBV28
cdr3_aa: CASSTGGQGADEQYF
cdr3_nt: TGTGCCAGCAGTACTGGCGGACAGGGGGCCGACGAGCAGTACTTC

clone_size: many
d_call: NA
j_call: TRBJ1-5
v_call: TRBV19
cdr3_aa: CASSMWGSNQPQHF
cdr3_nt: TGTGCCAGTAGTATGTGGGGTAGCAATCAGCCCCAGCATTTT

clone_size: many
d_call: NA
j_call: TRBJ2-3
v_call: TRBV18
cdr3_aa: CASKRTSSTDTQYF
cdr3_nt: TGTGCCAGCAAGCGGACGAGTAGCACAGATACGCAGTATTTT

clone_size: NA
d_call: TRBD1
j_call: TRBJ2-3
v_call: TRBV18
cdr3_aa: CASSPGQRTDTQYF
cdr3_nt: TGTGCCAGCTCACCGGGACAGCGCACAGATACGCAGTATTTT

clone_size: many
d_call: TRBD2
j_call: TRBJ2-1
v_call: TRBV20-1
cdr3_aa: CSASLTSGRGHEQFF
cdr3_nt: TGCAGTGCTAGCCTGACTAGCGGGAGGGGTCATGAGCAGTTCTTC

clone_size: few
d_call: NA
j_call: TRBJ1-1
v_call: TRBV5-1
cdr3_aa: CASSFDRSKAFF
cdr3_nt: TGCGCCAGCAGCTTCGATCGTTCTAAAGCTTTCTTT

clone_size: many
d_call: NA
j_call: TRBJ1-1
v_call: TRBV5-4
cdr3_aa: CASSAQGIETEAFF
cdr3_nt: TGTGCCAGCAGCGCGCAGGGGATAGAAACTGAAGCTTTCTTT

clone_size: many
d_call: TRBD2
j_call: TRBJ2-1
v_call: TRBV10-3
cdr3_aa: CAISESGLASISSYNEQFF
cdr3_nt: TGTGCCATCAGTGAGTCCGGACTAGCGTCTATCAGCTCCTACAATGAGCAGTTCTTC

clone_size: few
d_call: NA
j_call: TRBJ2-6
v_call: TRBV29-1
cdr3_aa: CSVGVDSSGANVLTF
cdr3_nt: TGCAGCGTTGGGGTGGACAGCTCTGGGGCCAACGTCCTGACTTTC

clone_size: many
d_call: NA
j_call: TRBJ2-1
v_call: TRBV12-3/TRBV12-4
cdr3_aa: CASSLDQPSSYNEQFF
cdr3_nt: TGTGCCAGCAGTTTAGACCAGCCAAGTTCCTACAATGAGCAGTTCTTC

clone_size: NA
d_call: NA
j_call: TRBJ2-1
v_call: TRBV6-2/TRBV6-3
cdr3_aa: CASTYAPGGTYNEQFF
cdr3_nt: TGTGCCAGCACTTACGCTCCAGGAGGGACCTACAATGAGCAGTTCTTC

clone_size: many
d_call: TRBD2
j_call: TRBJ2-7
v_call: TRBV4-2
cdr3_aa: CASSQDASGGNEQYF
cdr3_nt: TGTGCCAGCAGCCAAGACGCTAGCGGGGGGAACGAGCAGTACTTC

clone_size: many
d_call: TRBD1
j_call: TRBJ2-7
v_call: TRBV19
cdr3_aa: CATTTTGTGPHEQYF
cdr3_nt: TGTGCCACCACCACCACCGGGACAGGGCCCCACGAGCAGTACTTC

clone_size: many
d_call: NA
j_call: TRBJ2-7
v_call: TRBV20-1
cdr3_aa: CSAQGPTVYEQYF
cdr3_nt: TGCAGTGCCCAGGGACCCACCGTCTACGAGCAGTACTTC

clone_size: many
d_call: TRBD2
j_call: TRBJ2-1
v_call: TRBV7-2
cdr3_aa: CASTLAGGSYNEQFF
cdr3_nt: TGTGCCAGCACTTTAGCGGGAGGGTCCTACAATGAGCAGTTCTTC

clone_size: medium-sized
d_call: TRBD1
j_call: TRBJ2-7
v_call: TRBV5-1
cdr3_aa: CASTHAGQGSYEQYF
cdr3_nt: TGCGCCAGCACACATGCAGGACAGGGCTCCTACGAGCAGTACTTC

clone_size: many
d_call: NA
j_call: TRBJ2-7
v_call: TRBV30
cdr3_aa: CAWSVHGGFYYEQYF
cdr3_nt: TGTGCCTGGAGTGTACACGGCGGGTTCTACTACGAGCAGTACTTC

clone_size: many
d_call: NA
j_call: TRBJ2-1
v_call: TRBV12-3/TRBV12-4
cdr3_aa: CASSSTGPLGEQFF
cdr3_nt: TGTGCCAGCAGTTCAACAGGGCCCCTCGGTGAGCAGTTCTTC

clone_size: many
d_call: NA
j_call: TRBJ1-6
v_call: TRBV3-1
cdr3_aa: CASSQFISSYNSPLHF
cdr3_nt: TGTGCCAGCAGCCAATTCATTAGCTCCTATAATTCACCCCTCCACTTT

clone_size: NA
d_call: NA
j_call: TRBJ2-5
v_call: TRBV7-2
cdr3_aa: CASTFPPQETQYF
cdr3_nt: TGTGCCAGCACCTTCCCTCCCCAAGAGACCCAGTACTTC

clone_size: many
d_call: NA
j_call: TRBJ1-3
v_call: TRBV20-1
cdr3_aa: CSAPGLGSGNTIYF
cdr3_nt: TGCAGTGCTCCGGGACTTGGCTCTGGAAACACCATATATTTT

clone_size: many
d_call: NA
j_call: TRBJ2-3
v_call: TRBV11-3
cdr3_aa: CASRGLKTTDTQYF
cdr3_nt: TGTGCCAGCAGGGGATTGAAGACCACAGATACGCAGTATTTT

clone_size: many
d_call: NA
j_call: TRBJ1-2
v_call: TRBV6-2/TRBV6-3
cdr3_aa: CASRYDRSFNYGYTF
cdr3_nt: TGTGCCAGCAGGTACGACAGATCCTTTAACTATGGCTACACCTTC

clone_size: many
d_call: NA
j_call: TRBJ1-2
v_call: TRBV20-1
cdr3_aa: CSARDNRAGYYGYTF
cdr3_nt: TGCAGTGCTAGAGATAATAGGGCAGGCTACTATGGCTACACCTTC

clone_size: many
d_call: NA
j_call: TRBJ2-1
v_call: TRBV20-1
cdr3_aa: CSATPPLSKGNEQFF
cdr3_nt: TGCAGTGCTACCCCACCCCTTTCGAAAGGCAATGAGCAGTTCTTC

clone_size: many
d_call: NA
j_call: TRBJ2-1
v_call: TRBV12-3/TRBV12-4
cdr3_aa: CASSPGPGNEQFF
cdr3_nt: TGTGCCAGCAGTCCCGGACCCGGCAATGAGCAGTTCTTC

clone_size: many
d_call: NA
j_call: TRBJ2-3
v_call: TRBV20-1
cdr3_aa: CSATGDSGRGDTQYF
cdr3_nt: TGCAGTGCTACCGGCGACTCAGGGAGAGGAGATACGCAGTATTTT

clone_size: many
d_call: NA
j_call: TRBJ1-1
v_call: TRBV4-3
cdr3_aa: CASSQDWQGEPNTEAFF
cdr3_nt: TGCGCCAGCAGCCAAGATTGGCAGGGAGAACCGAACACTGAAGCTTTCTTT

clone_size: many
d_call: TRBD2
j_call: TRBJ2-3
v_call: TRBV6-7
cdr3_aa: CASSYLAGAFTDTQYF
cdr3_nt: TGTGCCAGCAGTTACTTAGCGGGAGCCTTCACAGATACGCAGTATTTT

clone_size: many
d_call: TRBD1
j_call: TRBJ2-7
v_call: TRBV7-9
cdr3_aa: CASSLASRGHYEQYF
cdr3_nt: TGTGCCAGCAGCTTAGCGTCCAGGGGGCATTACGAGCAGTACTTC

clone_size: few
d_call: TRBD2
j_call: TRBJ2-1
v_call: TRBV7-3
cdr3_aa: CASSTSGRSDNEQFF
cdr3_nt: TGTGCCAGCAGCACAAGCGGGAGGTCAGATAATGAGCAGTTCTTC

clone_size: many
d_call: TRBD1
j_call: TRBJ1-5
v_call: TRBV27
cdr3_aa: CASKTGGSPQHF
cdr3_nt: TGTGCCAGCAAGACAGGGGGATCGCCCCAGCATTTT